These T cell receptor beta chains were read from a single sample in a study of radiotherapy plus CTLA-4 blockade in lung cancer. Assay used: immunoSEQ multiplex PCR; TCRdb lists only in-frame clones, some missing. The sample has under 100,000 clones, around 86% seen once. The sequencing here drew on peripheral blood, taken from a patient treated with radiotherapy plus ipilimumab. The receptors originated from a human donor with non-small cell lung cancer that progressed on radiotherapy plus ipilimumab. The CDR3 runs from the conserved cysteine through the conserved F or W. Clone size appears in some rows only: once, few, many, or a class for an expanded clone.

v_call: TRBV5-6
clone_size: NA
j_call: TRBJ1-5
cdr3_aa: CASSWQGAANQPQHF

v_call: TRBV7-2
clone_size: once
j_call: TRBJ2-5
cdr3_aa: CASRQTGTSGGSRAQYF

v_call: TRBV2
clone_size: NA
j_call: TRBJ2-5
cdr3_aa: CASRDSFYQETQYF

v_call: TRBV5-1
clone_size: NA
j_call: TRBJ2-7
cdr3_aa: CASSVTGMSSYEQYF

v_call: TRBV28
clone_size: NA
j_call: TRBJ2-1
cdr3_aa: CASKEGSPTDEQFF

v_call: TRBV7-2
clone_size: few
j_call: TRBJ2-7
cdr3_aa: CASSLQGTGVYEQYF

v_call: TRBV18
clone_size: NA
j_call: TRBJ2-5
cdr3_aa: CASSPDNLQETQYF

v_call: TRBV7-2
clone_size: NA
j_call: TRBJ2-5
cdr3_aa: CASSPDPPMTQYF

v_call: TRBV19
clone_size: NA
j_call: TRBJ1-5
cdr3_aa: CASSMLGQMGYQPQHF

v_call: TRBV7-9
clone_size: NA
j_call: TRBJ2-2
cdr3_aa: CASSLGQVTGELFF

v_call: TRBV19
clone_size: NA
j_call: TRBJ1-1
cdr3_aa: CASSMAYTLNTEAFF

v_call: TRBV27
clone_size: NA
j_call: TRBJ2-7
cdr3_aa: CASSWSGTSAPEWYF

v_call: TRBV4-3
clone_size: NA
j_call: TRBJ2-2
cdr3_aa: CASSGGGELFF

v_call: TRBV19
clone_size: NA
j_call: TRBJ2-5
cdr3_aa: CASSPGLAGAETQYF

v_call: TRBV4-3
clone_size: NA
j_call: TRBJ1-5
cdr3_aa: CASSLRQNQPQHF

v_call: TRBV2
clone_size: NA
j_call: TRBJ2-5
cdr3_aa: CASRGTGGGETQYF

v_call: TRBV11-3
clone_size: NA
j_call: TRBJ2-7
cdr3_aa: CASSLDQTSYEQYF

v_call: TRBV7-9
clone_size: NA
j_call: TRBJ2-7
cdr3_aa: CASSPGGGTTTCEQYF

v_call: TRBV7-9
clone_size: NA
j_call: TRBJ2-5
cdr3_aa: CASSPFGGGPMRTQYF

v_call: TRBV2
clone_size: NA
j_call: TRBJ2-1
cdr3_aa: CASSDRWGSNEQFF